The source of this T cell receptor (beta chain) is a study of a mutant IDH1 vaccine in newly diagnosed glioma. On the study more broadly: Vaccination started 4-6 weeks after radiotherapy alone, or with temozolomide cycles. Study-wide findings and caveats: Patients showed vaccine-induced immune responses at a rate of 80% to 95%.

Time point here: week 5, during vaccination. A 20-mer mutant IDH1 peptide at 300 ug was injected subcutaneously with topical imiquimod. Donors harbored newly found WHO grade 3 or 4 IDH1-mutant, ATRX-lost astrocytomas. The CDR3 totals 12 residues. V was clipped by 4 bases and J by 3 bases; unmatched bases: 2. The germline gives CDR1 SQVTM, CDR2 ANQGSEA. Assay used: immunoSEQ multiplex PCR; TCRdb lists only in-frame clones, some missing. Found here are over 55,000 clones, 85% to 90% of them singletons; the top ten hold about 4.2%. About this clone itself: Its antigen remains unknown.

This specimen was PBMCs, taken from a glioma patient whose treatment included an IDH1 peptide vaccine. The sequence was collected from a woman between 40 and 50 years old with glioma. The chain employs TRBV29-1 and TRBJ2-7; 8 bases line up with TRBD1. The CDR3 spells CSVGQGNYEQYF. The CDR3 DNA is TGCAGCGTTGGACAGGGGAACTACGAGCAGTACTTC.